This record covers a single TCR beta chain. Its target is unknown. This entry belongs to a study of shared clonotypes between healthy human individuals. Study-wide points: Only blood was sampled; tissue repertoires likely differ.

Donors were healthy HIV-negative adults without recent acute infections or vaccinations. In germline, CDR1 is SEHNR, CDR2 FQNEAQ (reference sequence). Trimming left V 1 base short and J 5 bases short, with 11 bases between. The CDR3 totals 14 residues. The unsorted PBMC replicate PCRs were performed with about 300 ng DNA, tens of thousands of T cell genomes. Authors' methods: From ImmunoSEQ came sequences covering only the junction and carrying no quality scores, so filtering differed. Produced via immunoSEQ multiplex PCR; TCRdb's table is partial and in-frame only. V and J calls and clone size are copied from that table; D and trimming were computed from the DNA. The sample holds roughly 510,000 clones, 75% to 80% seen once.

Specimen: PBMCs. The origin of this receptor is a middle-aged woman in good health. Some clones in this sample may be carry-over from other donors' samples. The V call is TRBV7-9, the J call TRBJ1-1; a weak D match, TRBD1 (5 bases). As DNA, the CDR3 is TGTGCCAGCAGCTTAGTTCAGGGAGGGACTGAAGCTTTCTTT. This translates into CASSLVQGGTEAFF.